This T cell receptor beta chain originates from a study of T cell responses to AZD1222 COVID-19 vaccine (dated by TCRdb to 2020 to 2022). Notes on the research overall: TCR sequencing was performed for about 250 trial participants, of whom about 200 were given two doses of AZD1222 and 26 were given two doses of MenACWY control vaccine. Trial participants were enrolled by age into subgroups of 18-55, 56-69 and 70-plus years, and around 140, 26 and 57 TCR-sequenced participants, respectively, were included in these subgroups. Study-level results and caveats: A significant rise in spike-specific TCR breadth and depth was observed after two AZD1222 doses relative to day 0 and relative to MenACWY recipients. Conclusions about previously exposed vaccinees were limited because only a handful of AZD1222 recipients were SARS-CoV-2 seropositive at baseline. The 56-69-year group was small, and its depth increase did not reach significance, likely because of low power. Most participants were white British and females outnumbered males, and the authors suggested that clonal diversity may have been underestimated. No day 14 peak-response samples were available, so repertoires were characterized only after the peak T cell response. The whole spike protein was spanned by vaccine-associated CD4 TCRs, and dominant responses were seen in regions 160-218 and 743-854. Reportedly, close to half of the unique spike-specific TCRs recognized epitopes lying outside the regions that are mutated in the B.1.351 and B.1.1.7 variants.

The CDR3 regions of human TCRbeta chains were subjected to immunosequencing. The paper's data handling went like this. Repertoire TCRs were checked for matches against a reference library of SARS-CoV-2-specific TCRs that had been generated using the MIRA antigen-specificity platform. Breadth meant the fraction of unique TCRs that were SARS-CoV-2-associated, whereas depth meant the fraction of total T cells that were SARS-CoV-2-associated. Each spike-specific TCR was assigned to its reactive spike region and to a CD4 or CD8 class using the MIRA data. Log10-transformed breadth and depth values were compared by one-way ANOVA with Sidak's multiple comparisons tests. In its TCRdb copy, this immuneACCESS table keeps in-frame sequences only and misses some clones. Where compared with another copy, unresolved V genes explain less than half of these, and the others have no known cause. From that table come the V and J calls and clone size; the DNA was used to work out D and trimming. This sample lists about 110,000 clones; less than 95% were detected once. The ten top clones hold 6.5% to 10% of the sample.

The sample's time point label is to be understood as: about 28 days (+/-7) after the second vaccine dose. Because spike-specific TCR depth and breadth did not differ between the two schedules, AZD1222 recipients who got a second dose at roughly 4 weeks were pooled with those who got a second dose at roughly 12 weeks. The vaccinee samples were drawn from two UK trials, COV001 and COV002, one of which was a single-blind randomized controlled phase 2/3 trial testing AZD1222 (ChAdOx1 nCoV-19) in healthy adults. For TCRbeta chain sequencing, PBMC samples from trial participants were taken at day 0 and at day 28 after the second dose. A word on this clone: Its target antigen remains unknown. No base quality values were provided; no much bigger clone lies one nucleotide off.

Including cysteine and phenylalanine, the CDR3 has 13 amino acids. This entry keeps only the CDR3 DNA: 39 bases, framed from base 1. The germline V gene gives CDR1 as SGHTA and CDR2 as FQGNSA. Deletion took 0 bases off V and 5 bases off J, with a span of 5 bases between the germline ends. This specimen consisted of peripheral blood, obtained 28 days after the second AZD1222 dose. The V and J genes are TRBV7-2 and TRBJ2-1, with the D gene not clear enough to name. This receptor was taken from an adult who received the AZD1222 COVID-19 vaccine. In nucleotide form, the sequence is TGTGCCAGCAGCTTAGCGGCCGACAATGAGCAGTTCTTC. Translated, it gives CASSLAADNEQFF.